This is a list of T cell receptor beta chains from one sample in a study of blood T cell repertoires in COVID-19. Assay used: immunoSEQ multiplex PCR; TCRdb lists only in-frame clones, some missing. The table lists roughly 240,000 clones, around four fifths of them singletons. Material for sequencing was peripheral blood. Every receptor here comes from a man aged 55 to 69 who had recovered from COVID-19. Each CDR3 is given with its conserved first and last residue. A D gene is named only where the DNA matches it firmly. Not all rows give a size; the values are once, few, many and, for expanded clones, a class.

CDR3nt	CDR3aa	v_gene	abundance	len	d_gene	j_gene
TGTGCCAGCAGCGGGCCGGGACTAGCGGCGCAAGAGACCCAGTACTTC	CASSGPGLAAQETQYF	TRBV2	once	16	TRBD2	TRBJ2-5
TGTGCCAGCAGCTCCAGGACTAGCGGGTCCTACGAGCAGTACTTC	CASSSRTSGSYEQYF	TRBV7-2	.	15	TRBD2	TRBJ2-7
TGTGCCAGCAGCCAAACTGGACAGGGGTGGGATACGCAGTATTTT	CASSQTGQGWDTQYF	TRBV11-2	once	15	TRBD1	TRBJ2-3
TGTGCCAGCAGCCAACAGGGGCCCGAGCAGTACTTC	CASSQQGPEQYF	TRBV5-4	.	12	TRBD1	TRBJ2-7
TGTGCCACCAGCGATGGGCAGAAGCAGTACTTC	CATSDGQKQYF	TRBV24-1	.	11	.	TRBJ2-7
TGCGCCAGCAGCCAAGATTTGCTAGCGGGTAACTACAATGAGCAGTTCTTC	CASSQDLLAGNYNEQFF	TRBV4-1	.	17	TRBD2	TRBJ2-1
TGCGCCAGCAGCTTGGGGGCTCAGGGGGTCGGGGAGACCCAGTACTTC	CASSLGAQGVGETQYF	TRBV5-1	.	16	TRBD1	TRBJ2-5
TGTGCCAGCAGCTTGGGACAGGGGTTCTATAATTCACCCCTCCACTTT	CASSLGQGFYNSPLHF	TRBV7-9	few	16	TRBD1	TRBJ1-6
TGTGCCAGTAGTTCGCGGCTAAATCAGCCCCAGCATTTT	CASSSRLNQPQHF	TRBV19	few	13	.	TRBJ1-5
TGTGCCAGCAGAGAGAGCGGAAACACCGGGGAGCTGTTTTTT	CASRESGNTGELFF	TRBV7-3	.	14	.	TRBJ2-2
TGTGCCAGTAACCTAATAGACAGGAAAAATCAGCCCCAGCATTTT	CASNLIDRKNQPQHF	TRBV19	.	15	.	TRBJ1-5